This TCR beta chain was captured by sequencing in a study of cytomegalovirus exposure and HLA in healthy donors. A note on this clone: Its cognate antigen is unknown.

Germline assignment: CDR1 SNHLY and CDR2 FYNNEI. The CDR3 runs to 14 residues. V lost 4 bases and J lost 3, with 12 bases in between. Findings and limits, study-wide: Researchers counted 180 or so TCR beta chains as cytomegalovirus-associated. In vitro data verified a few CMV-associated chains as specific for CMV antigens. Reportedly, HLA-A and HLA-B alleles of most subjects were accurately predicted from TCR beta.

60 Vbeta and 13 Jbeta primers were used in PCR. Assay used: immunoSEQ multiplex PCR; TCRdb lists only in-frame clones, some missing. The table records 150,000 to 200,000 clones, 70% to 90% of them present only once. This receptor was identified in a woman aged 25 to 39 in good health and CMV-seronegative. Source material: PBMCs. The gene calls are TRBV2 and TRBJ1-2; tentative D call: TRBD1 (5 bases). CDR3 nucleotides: TGTGCCAGCAGTGGCAAGGGGCGCCACTATGGCTACACCTTC. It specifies CASSGKGRHYGYTF. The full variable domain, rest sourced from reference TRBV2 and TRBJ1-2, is EPEVTQTPSHQVTQMGQEVILRCVPISNHLYFYWYRQILGQKVEFLVSFYNNEISEKSEIFDDQFSVERPDGSNFTLKIRSTKLEDSAMYFCASSGKGRHYGYTFGSGTRLTVV.